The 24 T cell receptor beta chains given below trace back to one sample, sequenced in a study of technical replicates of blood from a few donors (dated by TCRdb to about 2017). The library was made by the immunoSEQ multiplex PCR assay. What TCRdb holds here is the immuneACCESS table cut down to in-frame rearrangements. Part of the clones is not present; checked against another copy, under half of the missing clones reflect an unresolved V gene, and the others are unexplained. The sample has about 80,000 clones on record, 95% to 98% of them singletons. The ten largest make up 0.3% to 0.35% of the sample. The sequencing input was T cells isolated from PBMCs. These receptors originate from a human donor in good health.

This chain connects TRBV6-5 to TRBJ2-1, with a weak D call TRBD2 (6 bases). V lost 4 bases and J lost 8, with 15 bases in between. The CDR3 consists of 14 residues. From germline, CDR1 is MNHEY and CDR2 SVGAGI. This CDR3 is CASSSDLTSHEQFF. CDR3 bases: TGTGCCAGCAGTTCCGACTTGACTAGTCATGAGCAGTTCTTC.

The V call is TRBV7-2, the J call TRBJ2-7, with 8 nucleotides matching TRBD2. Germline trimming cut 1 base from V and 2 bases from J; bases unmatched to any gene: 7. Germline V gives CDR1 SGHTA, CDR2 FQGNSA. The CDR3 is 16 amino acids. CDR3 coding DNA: TGTGCCAGCAGCTTAGGCGGGGGGACCCCCGCCTACGAGCAGTACTTC. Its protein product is CASSLGGGTPAYEQYF.

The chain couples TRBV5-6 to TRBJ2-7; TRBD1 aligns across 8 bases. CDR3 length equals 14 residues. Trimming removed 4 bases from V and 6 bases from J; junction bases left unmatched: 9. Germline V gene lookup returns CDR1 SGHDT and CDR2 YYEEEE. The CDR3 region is CASSLTGALVEQYF. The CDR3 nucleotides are TGTGCCAGCAGCCTGACAGGGGCGCTAGTCGAGCAGTACTTC.

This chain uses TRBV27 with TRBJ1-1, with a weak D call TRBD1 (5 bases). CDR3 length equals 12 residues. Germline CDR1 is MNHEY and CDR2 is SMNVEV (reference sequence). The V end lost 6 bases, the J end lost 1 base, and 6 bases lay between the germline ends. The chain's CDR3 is CASSTGNTEAFF. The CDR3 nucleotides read TGTGCCAGCAGCACAGGGAACACTGAAGCTTTCTTT.

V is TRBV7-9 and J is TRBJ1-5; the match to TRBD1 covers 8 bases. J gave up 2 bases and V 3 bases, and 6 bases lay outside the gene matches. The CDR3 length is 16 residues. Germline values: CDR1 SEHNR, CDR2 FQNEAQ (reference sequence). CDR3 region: CASSFFQGAGNQPQHF. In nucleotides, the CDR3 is TGTGCCAGCAGCTTCTTTCAGGGGGCCGGCAATCAGCCCCAGCATTTT. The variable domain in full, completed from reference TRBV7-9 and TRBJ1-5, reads DTGVSQNPRHKITKRGQNVTFRCDPISEHNRLYWYRQTLGQGPEFLTYFQNEAQLEKSRLLSDRFSAERPKGSFSTLEIQRTEQGDSAMYLCASSFFQGAGNQPQHFGDGTRLSIL.

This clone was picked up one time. The CDR3 sequence is CASSLVTGVNTEAFF. CDR3 sequence (DNA): TGTGCCAGCAGCTTAGTAACAGGGGTAAACACTGAAGCTTTCTTT. The chain has TRBV11-2 and TRBJ1-1; TRBD1 agrees at 7 bases. The CDR3 covers 15 residues. The junction had 4 bases not matched to a gene; V was cut back by 1 base and J by 2 bases. Germline CDR1 SGHAT, CDR2 FQNNGV.

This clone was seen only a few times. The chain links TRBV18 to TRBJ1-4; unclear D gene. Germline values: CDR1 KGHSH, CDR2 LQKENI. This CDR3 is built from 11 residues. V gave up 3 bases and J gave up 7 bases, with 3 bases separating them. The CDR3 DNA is TGTGCCAGCTCACCTAGTGAAAAACTGTTTTTT. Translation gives CASSPSEKLFF. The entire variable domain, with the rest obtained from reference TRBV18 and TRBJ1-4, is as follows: NAGVMQNPRHLVRRRGQEARLRCSPMKGHSHVYWYRQLPEEGLKFMVYLQKENIIDESGMPKERFSAEFPKEGPSILRIQQVVRGDSAAYFCASSPSEKLFFGSGTQLSVL.

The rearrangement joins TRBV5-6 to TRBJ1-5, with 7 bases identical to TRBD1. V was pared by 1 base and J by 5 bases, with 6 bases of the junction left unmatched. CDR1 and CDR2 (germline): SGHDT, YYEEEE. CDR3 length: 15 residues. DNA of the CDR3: TGTGCCAGCAGCTTGTCCCGGGACAGATATCAGCCCCAGCATTTT. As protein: CASSLSRDRYQPQHF.

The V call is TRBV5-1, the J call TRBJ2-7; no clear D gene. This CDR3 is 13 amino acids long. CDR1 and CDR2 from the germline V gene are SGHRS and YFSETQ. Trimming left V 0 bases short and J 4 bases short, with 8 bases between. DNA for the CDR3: TGCGCCAGCAGCTTGGAGTACTGGTACGAGCAGTACTTC. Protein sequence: CASSLEYWYEQYF.

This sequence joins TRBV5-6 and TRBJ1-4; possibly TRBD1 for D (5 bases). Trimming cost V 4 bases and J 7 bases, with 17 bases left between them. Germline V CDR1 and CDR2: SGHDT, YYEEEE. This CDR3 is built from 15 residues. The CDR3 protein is CASSQGTGFGEKLFF. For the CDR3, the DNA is TGTGCCAGCAGCCAAGGAACAGGATTTGGTGAAAAACTGTTTTTT.

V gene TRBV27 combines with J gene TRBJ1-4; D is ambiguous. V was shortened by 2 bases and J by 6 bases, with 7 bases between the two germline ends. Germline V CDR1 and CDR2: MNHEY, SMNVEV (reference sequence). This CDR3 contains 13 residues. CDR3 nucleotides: TGTGCCAGCAGTTTAGGTCTAGATGAAAAACTGTTTTTT. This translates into CASSLGLDEKLFF.

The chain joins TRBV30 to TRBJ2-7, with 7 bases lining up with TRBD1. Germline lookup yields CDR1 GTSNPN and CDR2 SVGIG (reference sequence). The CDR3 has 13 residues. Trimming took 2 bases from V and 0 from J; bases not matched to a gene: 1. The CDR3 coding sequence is TGTGCCTGGAGTTCAGGGGGCTCCTACGAGCAGTACTTC. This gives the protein CAWSSGGSYEQYF.

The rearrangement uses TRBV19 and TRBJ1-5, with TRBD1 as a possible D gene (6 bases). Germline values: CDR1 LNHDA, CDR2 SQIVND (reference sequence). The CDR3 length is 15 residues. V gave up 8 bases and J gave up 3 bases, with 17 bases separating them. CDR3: CASGGDTGPNQPQHF. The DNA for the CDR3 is TGTGCCAGTGGTGGGGACACGGGTCCCAATCAGCCCCAGCATTTT.

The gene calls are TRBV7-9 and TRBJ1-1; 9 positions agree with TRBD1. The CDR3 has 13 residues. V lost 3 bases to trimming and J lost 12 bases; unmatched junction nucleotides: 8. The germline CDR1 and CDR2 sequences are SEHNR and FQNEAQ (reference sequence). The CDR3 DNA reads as TGTGCCAGCAGCTTTACCCCAGGACAGGGGACTTTCTTT. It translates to CASSFTPGQGTFF.

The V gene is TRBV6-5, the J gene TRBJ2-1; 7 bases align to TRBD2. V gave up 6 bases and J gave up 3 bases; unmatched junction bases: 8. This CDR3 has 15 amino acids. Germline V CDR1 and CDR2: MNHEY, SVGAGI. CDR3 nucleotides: TGTGCCAGCAGGACCCGGGACTACCTCTACAATGAGCAGTTCTTC. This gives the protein CASRTRDYLYNEQFF.

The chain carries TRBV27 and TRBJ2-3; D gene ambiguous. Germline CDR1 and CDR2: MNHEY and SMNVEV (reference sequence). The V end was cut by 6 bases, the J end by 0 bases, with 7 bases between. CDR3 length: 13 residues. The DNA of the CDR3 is TGTGCCAGCAGCCACAGTAGCACAGATACGCAGTATTTT. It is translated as CASSHSSTDTQYF.

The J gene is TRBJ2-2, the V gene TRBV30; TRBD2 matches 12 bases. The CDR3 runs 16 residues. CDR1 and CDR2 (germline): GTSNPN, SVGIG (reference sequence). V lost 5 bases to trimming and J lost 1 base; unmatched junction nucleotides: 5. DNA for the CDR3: TGTGCCTGGTATGGACTAGCGGGAATGAACACCGGGGAGCTGTTTTTT. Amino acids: CAWYGLAGMNTGELFF.

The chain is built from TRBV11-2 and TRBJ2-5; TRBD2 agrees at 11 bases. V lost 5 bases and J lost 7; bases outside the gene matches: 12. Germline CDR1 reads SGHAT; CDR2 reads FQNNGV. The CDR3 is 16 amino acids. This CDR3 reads CASSLRNLAGGGTQYF. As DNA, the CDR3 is TGTGCCAGCAGCCTACGGAATTTAGCGGGAGGGGGGACCCAGTACTTC.

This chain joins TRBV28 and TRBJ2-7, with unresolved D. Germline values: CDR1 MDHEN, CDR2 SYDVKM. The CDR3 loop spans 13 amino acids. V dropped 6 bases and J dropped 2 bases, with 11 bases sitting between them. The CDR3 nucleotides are TGTGCCAGCAGCGAGGCCCTAGCCTACGAGCAGTACTTC. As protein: CASSEALAYEQYF.

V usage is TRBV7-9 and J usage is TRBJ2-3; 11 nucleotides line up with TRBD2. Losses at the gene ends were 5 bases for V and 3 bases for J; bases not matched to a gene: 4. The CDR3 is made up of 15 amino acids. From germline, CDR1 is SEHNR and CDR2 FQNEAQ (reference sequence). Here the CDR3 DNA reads TGTGCCAGCAGCCTCACTAGCGGGAGTACAGATACGCAGTATTTT. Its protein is CASSLTSGSTDTQYF.

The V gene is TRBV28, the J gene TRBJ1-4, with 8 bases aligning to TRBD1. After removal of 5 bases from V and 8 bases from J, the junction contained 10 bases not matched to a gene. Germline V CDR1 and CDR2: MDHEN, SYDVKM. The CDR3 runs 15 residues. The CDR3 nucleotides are TGTGCCAGCAGTCCGGACAGGGAGATTTGGGAAAAACTGTTTTTT. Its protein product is CASSPDREIWEKLFF.

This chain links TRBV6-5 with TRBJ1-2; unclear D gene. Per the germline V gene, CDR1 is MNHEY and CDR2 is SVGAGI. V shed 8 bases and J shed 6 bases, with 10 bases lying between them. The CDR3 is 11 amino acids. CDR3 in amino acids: CASFNGNGYTF. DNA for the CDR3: TGTGCCAGCTTCAACGGTAATGGCTACACCTTC.

CDR3: CASSLNSRERAFF. For the CDR3, the DNA is TGTGCCAGCAGCTTAAATTCTAGGGAGCGGGCTTTCTTT. The chain carries TRBV7-6 and TRBJ1-1; D remains ambiguous. Germline V CDR1 and CDR2: SGHVS, FNYEAQ. CDR3 length: 13 residues. V was pared by 2 bases and J by 11 bases, with 15 bases between.

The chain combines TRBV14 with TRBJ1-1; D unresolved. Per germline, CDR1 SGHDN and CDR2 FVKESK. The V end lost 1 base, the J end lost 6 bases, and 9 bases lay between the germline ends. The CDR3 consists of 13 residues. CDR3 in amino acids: CASSQARLSEAFF. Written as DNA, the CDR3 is TGTGCCAGCAGCCAAGCCAGGCTCTCTGAAGCTTTCTTT.